This T cell receptor (beta chain) is drawn from a study of neurological immune-mediated disorders. The unsorted libraries originated from 2 million PBMCs that had been stored at -80 C. In this sample, this clonotype is medium-sized. Trimming pared 4 bases from V and 6 bases from J, leaving 9 bases between. CDR1 and CDR2 (germline): LGHDT, YNNKEL (reference sequence). This CDR3 has 12 amino acids. Synthesis of cDNA was accomplished via 5'RACE employing 10-nucleotide random UMIs. Per sequencing run, 15-18 subjects together gave over 170 million TCR-beta sequences. Via MiXCR, TCRdb re-called the 5' RACE reads, giving one row per CDR3 protein. The sample gives about 16,000 distinct CDR3 sequences, roughly 22% of which show up once; roughly 24% is in the top ten.

The TCR was taken from a man aged 50-59 years in good health. Sample: PBMCs. This sequence joins TRBV3-1 and TRBJ2-5; D uncertain. In nucleotides, the CDR3 is TGTGCCAGCAGCCCGCATCAAAAGACCCAGTACTTC. Its translation is CASSPHQKTQYF.